Each of the 26 T cell receptor beta chains below was sequenced from the same sample in a study of blood T cell repertoires in COVID-19. Here immunoSEQ multiplex PCR was the method, and the copy in TCRdb shows in-frame clones only, minus some. This sample has approximately 170,000 clones; 70% to 85% occur once, and the top ten carry 15% to 20%. Sequencing used PBMCs or T cells enriched from blood (not recorded which). These receptors came from a woman aged 70-85 years in a cohort exposed to, infected with or recovered from COVID-19 (not recorded which).

In the case of this clone: Other DNA sequences from this sample encode an identical CDR3 as well. The chain couples TRBV5-1 to TRBJ2-2, with no clear D. V lost 0 bases and J 5 bases, leaving 5 bases between the germline ends. Per germline, CDR1 SGHRS and CDR2 YFSETQ. The CDR3 consists of 13 residues. The CDR3 DNA reads as TGCGCCAGCAGCTTGGTTCCGACCGGGGAGCTGTTTTTT. Protein sequence: CASSLVPTGELFF.

This chain connects TRBV11-3 to TRBJ2-1, with 12 bases lining up with TRBD2. V shed 1 base and J 5 bases; nucleotides not matched to a gene: 6. CDR3 length equals 17 residues. Germline values: CDR1 SGHNT, CDR2 YENEEA. The CDR3 coding sequence is TGTGCCAGCAGCTTAGTAGTGGGACTAGCGGGCAACAATGAGCAGTTCTTC. Amino acid sequence: CASSLVVGLAGNNEQFF.

The V and J genes are TRBV7-2 and TRBJ2-1; 8 positions agree with TRBD2. Germline loops: CDR1 SGHTA, CDR2 FQGNSA. V gave up 5 bases and J gave up 6 bases; unmatched junction bases: 9. This CDR3 region has 15 residues. The CDR3 loop reads CASSPASGRGNEQFF. CDR3 in DNA: TGTGCCAGCAGCCCCGCTTCCGGGAGGGGCAATGAGCAGTTCTTC.

The J gene is TRBJ2-7, the V gene TRBV28; perhaps TRBD2 as D (6 bases). V was trimmed by 3 bases and J by 6 bases, leaving 15 bases between them. From germline, CDR1 is MDHEN and CDR2 SYDVKM. The CDR3 totals 14 residues. The CDR3 bases are TGTGCCAGCAGTTTGGGGACTCTCTTTAGCGAGCAGTACTTC. As protein: CASSLGTLFSEQYF. The complete variable domain, with remaining parts taken from reference TRBV28 and TRBJ2-7, reads DVKVTQSSRYLVKRTGEKVFLECVQDMDHENMFWYRQDPGLGLRLIYFSYDVKMKEKGDIPEGYSVSREKKERFSLILESASTNQTSMYLCASSLGTLFSEQYFGPGTRLTVT.

The genes are TRBV11-2 and TRBJ2-1, with a tentative D call TRBD1 (6 bases). The CDR3 sequence is 15 residues long. Deletions cut 5 bases from V and 1 base from J, with 12 bases between. The germline CDR1 and CDR2 sequences are SGHAT and FQNNGV. The CDR3 bases are TGTGCCAGCAGCCTCTTAGGGGGATCCTACAATGAGCAGTTCTTC. Translated, it gives CASSLLGGSYNEQFF.

The chain couples TRBV20-1 to TRBJ1-2; 7 bases match TRBD1. The CDR3 consists of 10 residues. The ends lost 6 bases at V and 11 bases at J; junction bases unmatched: 6. The germline CDR1 and CDR2 sequences are DFQATT and SNEGSKA (reference sequence). The CDR3 region is CSAPGQPYTF. For the CDR3, the DNA is TGCAGTGCCCCGGGACAGCCATACACCTTC.

This clone was counted once. The chain employs TRBV7-8 and TRBJ1-4; tentatively, D is TRBD1 (5 bases). V was pared by 6 bases and J by 8 bases, with 16 bases between. CDR1 is SGHVS and CDR2 is FQNEAQ in the germline V gene. The CDR3 has 14 residues. The CDR3 region is CASSNQVSGEKLFF. The CDR3 nucleotides are TGTGCCAGCAGTAACCAGGTGTCAGGGGAAAAACTGTTTTTT.

Concerning this clone: One junction end disagrees with the germline gene, perhaps due to a read error. The genes are TRBV7-7 and TRBJ2-5; 10 bases are shared with TRBD2. This CDR3 is built from 15 residues. Germline V gives CDR1 SSHAT, CDR2 FNYEAQ (reference sequence). Written as DNA, the CDR3 is TGTGCTAGCAGCCCGGCTGGGACTAGCGCAGAGACCCAGTACTTC. The encoded protein is CASSPAGTSAETQYF.

This chain links TRBV4-2 with TRBJ2-5; TRBD1 is a possible D gene (5 bases). The CDR3 is made up of 16 amino acids. Germline CDR1 and CDR2: LGHNA and YNFKEQ. V was trimmed by 4 bases and J by 1 base, leaving 16 bases between them. The CDR3 loop reads CASSRSVGDSQETQYF. CDR3 nucleotide sequence: TGTGCCAGCAGCCGTTCAGTAGGAGACAGCCAAGAGACCCAGTACTTC.

The rearrangement uses TRBV5-1 and TRBJ1-1; D remains ambiguous. V was trimmed by 0 bases and J by 4 bases, leaving 13 bases between them. The germline CDR1 and CDR2 sequences are SGHRS and YFSETQ. The CDR3 is 15 residues long. CDR3 residues: CASSLASGGTTEAFF. The DNA for the CDR3 is TGCGCCAGCAGCTTGGCCTCCGGAGGAACCACTGAAGCTTTCTTT.

The V and J genes are TRBV6-4 and TRBJ1-2; 9 bases fit TRBD1. V lost 6 bases and J lost 4; bases outside the gene matches: 12. The germline V gene has CDR1 MRHNA and CDR2 SNTAGT. The CDR3 extends over 16 amino acids. This CDR3 is CASSEQPGQGPYGYTF. DNA of the CDR3: TGTGCCAGCAGCGAACAACCGGGACAGGGACCCTATGGCTACACCTTC.

The table lists this clone with a few counts. The chain carries TRBV2 and TRBJ1-1; weak D call: TRBD1 (5 bases). Looked up from germline, CDR1 is SNHLY and CDR2 is FYNNEI. Trimming stripped 3 bases from V and 4 bases from J, with 15 bases between. This CDR3 contains 15 residues. DNA for the CDR3: TGTGCCAGCAGTGATCGGGGGACTGTCAGCACTGAAGCTTTCTTT. Protein: CASSDRGTVSTEAFF.

The rearrangement links TRBV5-1 to TRBJ2-5; 9 bases are shared with TRBD2. Germline-derived CDR1 and CDR2 are SGHRS and YFSETQ. The ends lost 4 bases at V and 4 bases at J; junction bases unmatched: 11. The CDR3 extends over 16 amino acids. Here the CDR3 DNA reads TGCGCCAGCAGCATAAGCCCAGCGGGAGGTTCAGAGACCCAGTACTTC. Protein product: CASSISPAGGSETQYF.

This chain joins TRBV12-1 and TRBJ1-1. TRBV12-1 is marked as a pseudogene. This CDR3 contains 15 residues. CDR3 coding DNA: TGTGCCAGCAGTAACATTGTGGCGGGGAGCACTGAAGCTTTCTTT. Amino acids: CASSNIVAGSTEAFF.

The rearrangement links TRBV28 to TRBJ2-3, with D possibly matching TRBD1 (5 bases). The CDR3 sequence is 14 residues long. V was pared by 6 bases and J by 0 bases, with 10 bases between. Germline-derived CDR1 and CDR2 are MDHEN and SYDVKM. CDR3 in DNA: TGTGCCAGCAGACGACAGATTAGCACAGATACGCAGTATTTT. As protein: CASRRQISTDTQYF.

The chain has TRBV7-2 and TRBJ1-2; TRBD1 matches at 7 bases. With 1 base clipped from V and 7 bases from J, the junction kept 6 bases outside the gene matches. Germline CDR1 SGHTA, CDR2 FQGNSA. This CDR3 spans 14 amino acids. CDR3 region: CASSLDRGLRGYTF. DNA for the CDR3: TGTGCCAGCAGCTTAGACAGGGGATTACGTGGCTACACCTTC.

The V call is TRBV28, the J call TRBJ2-7; 8 nucleotides align to TRBD1. Germline CDR1 is MDHEN and CDR2 is SYDVKM. The length of the CDR3 is 13 residues. The V and J ends lost 6 bases and 6 bases, in that order; junction bases with no gene match: 7. CDR3 residues: CASRQTGVGEQYF. The CDR3 coding sequence is TGTGCCAGCAGGCAGACAGGGGTGGGCGAGCAGTACTTC. The complete variable domain, with remaining parts taken from reference TRBV28 and TRBJ2-7, reads DVKVTQSSRYLVKRTGEKVFLECVQDMDHENMFWYRQDPGLGLRLIYFSYDVKMKEKGDIPEGYSVSREKKERFSLILESASTNQTSMYLCASRQTGVGEQYFGPGTRLTVT.

V gene TRBV7-3 combines with J gene TRBJ1-5; tentative D call: TRBD1 (5 bases). The CDR3 consists of 15 residues. Germline CDR1 and CDR2: SGHTA and FQGTGA. Trimming took off 5 bases at V and 1 base at J, with 12 bases between the two ends. As DNA, the CDR3 is TGTGCCAGCAGCCCCCATAACAGGAGCAATCAGCCCCAGCATTTT. This codes for CASSPHNRSNQPQHF.

The V and J genes are TRBV28 and TRBJ2-5, with 10 bases identical to TRBD2. V lost 5 bases, J lost 1 base, and 4 bases stayed unmatched. CDR3 length equals 15 residues. The germline CDR1 and CDR2 sequences are MDHEN and SYDVKM. Here the CDR3 reads CASSQSGRVQETQYF. The CDR3 nucleotides are TGTGCCAGCAGTCAGAGCGGGAGGGTCCAAGAGACCCAGTACTTC.

The chain carries TRBV2 and TRBJ2-7; D unclear. V lost 4 bases and J lost 7, with 17 bases in between. The germline CDR1 and CDR2 sequences are SNHLY and FYNNEI. The CDR3 contains 14 residues. The CDR3 coding sequence is TGTGCCAGCAGTGGAACCCAAACAGTTTTGGAGCAGTACTTC. Amino acids: CASSGTQTVLEQYF.

This rearrangement joins TRBV28 to TRBJ2-1, with 7 bases aligning to TRBD2. Germline lookup yields CDR1 MDHEN and CDR2 SYDVKM. Trimming at V came to 8 bases and at J to 6 bases, leaving 10 bases not matched to a gene. This CDR3 is built from 14 residues. The CDR3 nucleotides read TGTGCCAGCGCCCGGGGAGGGTTTTCCAATGAGCAGTTCTTC. Translated, it gives CASARGGFSNEQFF.

The chain carries TRBV15 and TRBJ2-7, with 8 bases that match TRBD1. The germline V gene encodes CDR1 LNHNV and CDR2 YYDKDF (reference sequence). V lost 2 bases to trimming and J lost 5 bases; unmatched junction nucleotides: 14. The CDR3 is 17 residues long. This chain's CDR3 is CATSRPPRQGIQDEQYF. CDR3 bases: TGTGCCACCAGCAGACCTCCGCGACAGGGGATCCAAGACGAGCAGTACTTC.

The rearrangement links TRBV21-1 to TRBJ2-5; the table's D gene call, TRBD2, was not cross checked with the DNA. TRBV21-1 is shown as a pseudogene. The CDR3 covers 19 residues. The CDR3: CASSGGPGLAGGPVETQYF. In nucleotides, the CDR3 is TGTGCCAGCAGCGGGGGTCCGGGACTAGCGGGAGGGCCGGTAGAGACCCAGTACTTC.

V and J are TRBV10-2 and TRBJ2-7; weak D call: TRBD1 (5 bases). Germline V lookup: CDR1 WSHSY, CDR2 SAAADI. The ends were cut back, 6 bases at V and 2 bases at J, with 11 bases in the middle. The CDR3 length is 13 residues. The CDR3 bases are TGCGCCAGCAGGGGAATGGACACCTACGAGCAGTACTTC. Translated, it gives CASRGMDTYEQYF.

The rearrangement uses TRBV11-1 and TRBJ1-1; 8 positions agree with TRBD1. The CDR3 length is 14 residues. Germline CDR1 and CDR2: SGHAT and FQDESV (reference sequence). V lost 5 bases and J lost 4; bases outside the gene matches: 6. CDR3 DNA sequence: TGTGCCAGCAGCCTAGGACAGGGAGGCACTGAAGCTTTCTTT. The encoded protein is CASSLGQGGTEAFF.

The rearrangement links TRBV5-6 to TRBJ2-1; 7 nucleotides match TRBD2. The ends lost 2 bases at V and 8 bases at J; junction bases unmatched: 13. The germline V gene has CDR1 SGHDT and CDR2 YYEEEE. This CDR3 is built from 16 residues. The CDR3 loop reads CASSFFLASGDDEQFF. Written as DNA, the CDR3 is TGTGCCAGCAGCTTCTTTCTGGCTAGCGGCGACGATGAGCAGTTCTTC.